This record concerns one T cell receptor (beta chain) sequence. Its antigen is undetermined. V lost 4 bases, J lost 5 bases, and 10 bases lay in between. The CDR3 contains 13 residues. The data are from a study of T cell responses to AZD1222 COVID-19 vaccine. TCRdb's table, derived via immunoSEQ multiplex PCR, lists solely in-frame clones and lacks some. The table lists 84,000 or so clones, roughly 87% of them singletons. Study-wide results and caveats: Repertoire sampling happened only post peak T cell response. Researchers report vaccine-associated CD4 TCRs spanning spike, with dominance at 160-218 and 743-854.

The TCR sequence derives from an adult in good health. This specimen consisted of peripheral blood, obtained on day 0 of AZD1222 vaccination. This sequence joins TRBV12-3 or TRBV12-4 and TRBJ2-3; D gene unclear. CDR3 in amino acids: CASSSPPIDTQYF. CDR3 coding DNA: TGTGCCAGCAGTTCCCCTCCTATAGATACGCAGTATTTT.